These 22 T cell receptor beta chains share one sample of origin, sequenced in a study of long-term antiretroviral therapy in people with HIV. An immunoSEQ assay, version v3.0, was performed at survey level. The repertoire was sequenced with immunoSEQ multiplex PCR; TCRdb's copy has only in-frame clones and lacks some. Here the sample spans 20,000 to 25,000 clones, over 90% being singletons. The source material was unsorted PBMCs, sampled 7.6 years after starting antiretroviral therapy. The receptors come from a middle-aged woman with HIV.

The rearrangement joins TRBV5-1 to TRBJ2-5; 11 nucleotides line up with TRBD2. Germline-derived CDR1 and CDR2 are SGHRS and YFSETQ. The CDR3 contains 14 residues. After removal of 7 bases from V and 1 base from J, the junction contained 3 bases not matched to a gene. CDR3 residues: CASSLAGGQETQYF. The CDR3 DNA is TGCGCCAGCTCCCTAGCGGGGGGCCAAGAGACCCAGTACTTC.

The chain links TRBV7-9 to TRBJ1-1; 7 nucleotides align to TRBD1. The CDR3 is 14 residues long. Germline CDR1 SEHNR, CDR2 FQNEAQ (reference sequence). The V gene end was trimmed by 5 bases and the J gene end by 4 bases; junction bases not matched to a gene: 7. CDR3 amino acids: CASSPLGGRTEAFF. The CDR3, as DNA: TGTGCCAGCAGCCCCCTAGGGGGCCGCACTGAAGCTTTCTTT.

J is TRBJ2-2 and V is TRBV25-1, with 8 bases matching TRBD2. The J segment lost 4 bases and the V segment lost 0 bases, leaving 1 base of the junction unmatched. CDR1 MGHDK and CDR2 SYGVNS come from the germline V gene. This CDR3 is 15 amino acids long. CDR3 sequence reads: CASSEYGGGTGELFF. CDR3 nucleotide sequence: TGTGCCAGCAGTGAATACGGGGGGGGCACCGGGGAGCTGTTTTTT.

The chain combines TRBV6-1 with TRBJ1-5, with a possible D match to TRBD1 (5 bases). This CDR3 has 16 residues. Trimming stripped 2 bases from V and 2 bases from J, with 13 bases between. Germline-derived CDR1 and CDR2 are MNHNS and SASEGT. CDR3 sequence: CASSERGHQGNQPQHF. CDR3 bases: TGTGCCAGCAGTGAAAGAGGACATCAGGGCAATCAGCCCCAGCATTTT.

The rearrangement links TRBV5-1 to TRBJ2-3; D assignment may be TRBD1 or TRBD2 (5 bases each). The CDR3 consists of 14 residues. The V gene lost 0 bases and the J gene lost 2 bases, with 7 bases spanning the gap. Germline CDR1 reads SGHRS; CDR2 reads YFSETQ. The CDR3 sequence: CASSLGGPTDTQYF. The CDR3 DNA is TGCGCCAGCAGCTTGGGGGGACCCACAGATACGCAGTATTTT.

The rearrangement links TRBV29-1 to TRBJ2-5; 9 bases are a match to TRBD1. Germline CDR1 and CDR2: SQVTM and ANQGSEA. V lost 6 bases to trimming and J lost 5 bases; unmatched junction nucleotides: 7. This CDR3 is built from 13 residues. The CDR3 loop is CSVRDREYETQYF. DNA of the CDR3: TGCAGCGTGCGGGACAGGGAATACGAGACCCAGTACTTC. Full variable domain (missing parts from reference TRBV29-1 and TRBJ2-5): SAVISQKPSRDICQRGTSLTIQCQVDSQVTMMFWYRQQPGQSLTLIATANQGSEATYESGFVIDKFPISRPNLTFSTLTVSNMSPEDSSIYLCSVRDREYETQYFGPGTRLLVL.

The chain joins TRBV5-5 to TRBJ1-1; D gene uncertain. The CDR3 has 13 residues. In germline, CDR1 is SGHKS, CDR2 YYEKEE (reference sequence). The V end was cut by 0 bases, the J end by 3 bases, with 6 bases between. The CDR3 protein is CASSLVLDTEAFF. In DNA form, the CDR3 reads TGTGCCAGCAGCTTGGTCCTGGACACTGAAGCTTTCTTT.

In DNA form, the CDR3 reads TGTGCCAGCAGTACTGCGGGGGCGACTCGGGATACGCAGTATTTT. Translating gives CASSTAGATRDTQYF. This sequence joins TRBV27 and TRBJ2-3; D perhaps matches TRBD2 (7 bases). The CDR3 extends over 15 amino acids. V gave up 5 bases and J gave up 6 bases, with 18 bases separating them. In germline, CDR1 is MNHEY, CDR2 SMNVEV (reference sequence).

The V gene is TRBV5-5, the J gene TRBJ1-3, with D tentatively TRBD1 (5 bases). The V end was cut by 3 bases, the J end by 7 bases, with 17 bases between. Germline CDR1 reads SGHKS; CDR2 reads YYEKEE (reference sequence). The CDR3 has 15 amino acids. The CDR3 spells CASSWKDGGRNTIYF. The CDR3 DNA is TGTGCCAGCAGCTGGAAGGATGGGGGACGGAACACCATATATTTT.

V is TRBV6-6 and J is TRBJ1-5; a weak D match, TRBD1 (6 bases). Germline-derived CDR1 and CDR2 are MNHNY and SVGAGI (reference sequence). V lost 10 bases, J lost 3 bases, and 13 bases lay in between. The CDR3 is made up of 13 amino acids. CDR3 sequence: CATQDRNNQPQHF. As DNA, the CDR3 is TGTGCCACCCAAGACAGGAACAATCAGCCCCAGCATTTT.

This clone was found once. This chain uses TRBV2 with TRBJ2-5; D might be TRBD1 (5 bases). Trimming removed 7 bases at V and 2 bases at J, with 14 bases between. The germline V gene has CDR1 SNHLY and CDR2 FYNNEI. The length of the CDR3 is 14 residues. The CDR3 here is CASKERQLQETQYF. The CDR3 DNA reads TGTGCCAGCAAGGAGAGACAGTTACAAGAGACCCAGTACTTC. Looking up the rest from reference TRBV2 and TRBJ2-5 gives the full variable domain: EPEVTQTPSHQVTQMGQEVILRCVPISNHLYFYWYRQILGQKVEFLVSFYNNEISEKSEIFDDQFSVERPDGSNFTLKIRSTKLEDSAMYFCASKERQLQETQYFGPGTRLLVL.

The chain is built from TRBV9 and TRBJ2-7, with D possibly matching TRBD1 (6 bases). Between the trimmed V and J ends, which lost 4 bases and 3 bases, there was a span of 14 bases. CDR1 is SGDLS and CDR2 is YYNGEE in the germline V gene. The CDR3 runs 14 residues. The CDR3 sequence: CASSSRTACYEQYF. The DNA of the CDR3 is TGTGCCAGCAGCTCCCGGACAGCGTGCTACGAGCAGTACTTC.

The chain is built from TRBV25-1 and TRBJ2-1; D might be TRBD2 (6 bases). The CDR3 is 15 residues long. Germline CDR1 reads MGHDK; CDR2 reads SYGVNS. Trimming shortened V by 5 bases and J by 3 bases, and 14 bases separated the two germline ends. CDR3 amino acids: CASSNPGTHYNEQFF. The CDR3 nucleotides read TGTGCCAGCAGTAACCCCGGGACTCACTACAATGAGCAGTTCTTC.

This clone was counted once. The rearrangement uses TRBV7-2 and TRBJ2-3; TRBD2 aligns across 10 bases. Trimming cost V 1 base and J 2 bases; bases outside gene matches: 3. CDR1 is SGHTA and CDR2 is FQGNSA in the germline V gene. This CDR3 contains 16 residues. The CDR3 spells CASSLGSGGATDTQYF. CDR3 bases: TGTGCCAGCAGCTTAGGGAGCGGGGGGGCCACAGATACGCAGTATTTT.

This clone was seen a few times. CDR3 in amino acids: CASSIEGSNQPQHF. In nucleotides, the CDR3 is TGTGCCAGTAGTATTGAGGGTAGCAATCAGCCCCAGCATTTT. The chain couples TRBV19 to TRBJ1-5; no reliable D call. Germline V gives CDR1 LNHDA, CDR2 SQIVND (reference sequence). Between the trimmed V and J ends, which lost 3 bases and 0 bases, there was a span of 6 bases. The CDR3 has 14 residues.

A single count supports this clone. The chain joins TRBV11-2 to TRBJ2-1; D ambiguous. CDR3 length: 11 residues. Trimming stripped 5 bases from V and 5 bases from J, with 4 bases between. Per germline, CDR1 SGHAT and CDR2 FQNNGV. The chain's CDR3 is CASSHDNEQFF. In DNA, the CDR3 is TGTGCCAGCAGCCACGACAATGAGCAGTTCTTC.

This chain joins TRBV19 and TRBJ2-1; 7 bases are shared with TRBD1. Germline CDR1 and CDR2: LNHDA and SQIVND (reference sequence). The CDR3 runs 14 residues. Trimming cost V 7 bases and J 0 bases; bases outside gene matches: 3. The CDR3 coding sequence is TGTGCCAGTATGGGGGACAGCTCCTACAATGAGCAGTTCTTC. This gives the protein CASMGDSSYNEQFF.

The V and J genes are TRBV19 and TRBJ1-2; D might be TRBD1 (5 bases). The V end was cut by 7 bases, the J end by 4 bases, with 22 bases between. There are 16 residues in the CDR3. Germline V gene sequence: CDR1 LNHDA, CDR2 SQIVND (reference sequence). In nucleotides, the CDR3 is TGTGCCAGTAATACCGAGGGGAGTTTGGGTTCCTATGGCTACACCTTC. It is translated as CASNTEGSLGSYGYTF.

The CDR3 DNA sequence: TGTGCCAGCAGCACCGGGCCCGGGGGCAATCAGCCCCAGCATTTT. Its protein is CASSTGPGGNQPQHF. V and J are TRBV6-5 and TRBJ1-5; no reliable D call. Germline assignment: CDR1 MNHEY and CDR2 SVGAGI. V shed 6 bases and J shed 2 bases, with 14 bases lying between them. The CDR3 runs to 15 residues.

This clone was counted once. The chain's CDR3 is CASSSSLPGQGFNYGYTF. The CDR3, as DNA: TGTGCCAGCAGCTCCTCCCTGCCGGGACAGGGGTTTAACTATGGCTACACCTTC. J is TRBJ1-2 and V is TRBV7-8, with 10 positions matching TRBD1. In germline, CDR1 is SGHVS, CDR2 FQNEAQ. The V segment lost 4 bases and the J segment 1 base; nucleotides outside the gene matches: 12. This CDR3 has 18 amino acids.

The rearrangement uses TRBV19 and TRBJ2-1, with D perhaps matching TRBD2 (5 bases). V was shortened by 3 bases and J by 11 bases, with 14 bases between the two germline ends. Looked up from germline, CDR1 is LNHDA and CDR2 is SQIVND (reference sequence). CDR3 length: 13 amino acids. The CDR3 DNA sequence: TGTGCCAGTAGTATTCCGGAGGATCCTAAGCAGTTCTTC. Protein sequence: CASSIPEDPKQFF. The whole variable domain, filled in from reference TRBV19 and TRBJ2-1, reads DGGITQSPKYLFRKEGQNVTLSCEQNLNHDAMYWYRQDPGQGLRLIYYSQIVNDFQKGDIAEGYSVSREKKESFPLTVTSAQKNPTAFYLCASSIPEDPKQFFGPGTRLTVL.

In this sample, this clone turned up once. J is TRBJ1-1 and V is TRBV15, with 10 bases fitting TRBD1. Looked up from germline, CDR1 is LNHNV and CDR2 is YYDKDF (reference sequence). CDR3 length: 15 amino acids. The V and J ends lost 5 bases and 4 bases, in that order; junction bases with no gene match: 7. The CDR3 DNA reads TGTGCCACCAGCGGGAGGACAGGGGGTTTCACTGAAGCTTTCTTT. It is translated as CATSGRTGGFTEAFF. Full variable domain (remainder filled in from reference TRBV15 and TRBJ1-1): DAMVIQNPRYQVTQFGKPVTLSCSQTLNHNVMYWYQQKSSQAPKLLFHYYDKDFNNEADTPDNFQSRRPNTSFCFLDIRSPGLGDTAMYLCATSGRTGGFTEAFFGQGTRLTVV.